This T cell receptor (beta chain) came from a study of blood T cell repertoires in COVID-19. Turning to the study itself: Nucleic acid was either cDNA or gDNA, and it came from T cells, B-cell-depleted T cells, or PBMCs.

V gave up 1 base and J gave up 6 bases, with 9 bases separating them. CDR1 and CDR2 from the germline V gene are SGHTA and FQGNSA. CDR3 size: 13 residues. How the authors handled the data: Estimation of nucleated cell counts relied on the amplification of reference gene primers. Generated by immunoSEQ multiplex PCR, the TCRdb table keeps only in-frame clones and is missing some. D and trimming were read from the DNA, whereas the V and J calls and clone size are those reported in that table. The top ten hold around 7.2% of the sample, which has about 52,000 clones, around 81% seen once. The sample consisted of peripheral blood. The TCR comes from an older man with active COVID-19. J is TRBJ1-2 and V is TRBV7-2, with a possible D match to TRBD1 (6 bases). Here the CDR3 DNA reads TGTGCCAGCAGCTTAGGCAGGGGTGATGGCTACACCTTC. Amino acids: CASSLGRGDGYTF.